The 32 T cell receptor beta chains presented below share a single source sample, sequenced in a study of radiotherapy plus CTLA-4 blockade in lung cancer. Sequenced by immunoSEQ multiplex PCR; TCRdb stores in-frame clones only, minus some. The sample carries tens of thousands of clones, about 68% recorded once. The source was peripheral blood, collected from a patient treated with radiotherapy plus ipilimumab. The receptors here all came from a human donor with non-small cell lung cancer who had stable disease on radiotherapy plus ipilimumab.

The gene calls are TRBV7-6 and TRBJ1-2; perhaps TRBD1 as D (5 bases). V lost 5 bases and J lost 6, with 13 bases in between. Germline V lookup: CDR1 SGHVS, CDR2 FNYEAQ. The CDR3 length is 13 residues. The CDR3: CASSPTGTDGYTF. The CDR3 DNA is TGTGCCAGCAGCCCCACCGGGACGGATGGCTACACCTTC.

The sample holds one count of this clone. The J gene is TRBJ2-6, the V gene TRBV7-8; D perhaps matches TRBD2 (5 bases). The ends were cut back, 5 bases at V and 0 bases at J, with 14 bases in the middle. This CDR3 comprises 17 residues. Germline CDR1 reads SGHVS; CDR2 reads FQNEAQ. The CDR3 is CASSPSGMSSGANVLTF. The CDR3, as DNA: TGTGCCAGCAGCCCGTCGGGGATGAGCTCTGGGGCCAACGTCCTGACTTTC.

The V and J genes are TRBV6-1 and TRBJ2-7, with TRBD2 matching over 9 bases. The germline CDR1 and CDR2 sequences are MNHNS and SASEGT. The CDR3 covers 15 residues. The trim removed 5 bases at V and 0 bases at J, leaving 5 bases unmatched. The CDR3 bases are TGTGCCAGCAGTCAAAGCGGGGGGATCTCCTACGAGCAGTACTTC. Its translation: CASSQSGGISYEQYF.

The chain uses TRBV7-3 and TRBJ2-6; TRBD2 might be the D (5 bases). Germline CDR1 SGHTA, CDR2 FQGTGA. V lost 5 bases, J lost 0 bases, and 5 bases lay in between. The CDR3 totals 14 residues. The DNA of the CDR3 is TGTGCCAGCAGCCGGGACTCTGGGGCCAACGTCCTGACTTTC. This gives the protein CASSRDSGANVLTF.

This clone was counted between two and nine times. The chain recombines TRBV7-2 with TRBJ1-3; D gene uncertain. The length of the CDR3 is 13 residues. V gave up 2 bases and J gave up 3 bases, with 5 bases separating them. Per germline, CDR1 SGHTA and CDR2 FQGNSA. Here the CDR3 reads CASSLLFGNTIYF. DNA for the CDR3: TGTGCCAGCAGCTTACTTTTTGGAAACACCATATATTTT.

CDR3 loop: CASSFSGPSSYEQYF. The CDR3 nucleotides read TGTGCCAGTAGCTTTTCTGGACCGAGCTCCTACGAGCAGTACTTC. The genes are TRBV19 and TRBJ2-7, with no clear D. This CDR3 has 15 amino acids. V was clipped by 6 bases and J by 0 bases, with 15 bases between them. CDR1 LNHDA and CDR2 SQIVND come from the germline V gene (reference sequence).

The rearrangement joins TRBV7-9 to TRBJ2-5; D remains ambiguous. Trimming removed 5 bases from V and 5 bases from J, with 9 bases in between. This CDR3 region has 12 residues. CDR1 and CDR2 from the germline V gene are SEHNR and FQNEAQ (reference sequence). The CDR3 spells CASSPIQETQYF. CDR3 in DNA: TGTGCCAGCAGCCCCATCCAGGAGACCCAGTACTTC.

The CDR3 bases are TGCAGCGTTGATAAAAGAAACATTCAGTACTTC. Its translation is CSVDKRNIQYF. The chain employs TRBV29-1 and TRBJ2-4; no definite D call. V lost 3 bases to trimming and J lost 6 bases, with 6 bases between them. This CDR3 is built from 11 residues. From germline, CDR1 is SQVTM and CDR2 ANQGSEA.

This rearrangement joins TRBV5-1 to TRBJ2-1; a possible D gene is TRBD2 (5 bases). The CDR3 runs 16 residues. Germline-derived CDR1 and CDR2 are SGHRS and YFSETQ. Trimming took 2 bases from V and 7 from J, leaving 19 bases between them. The CDR3 DNA reads TGCGCCAGCAGCTTTGAACAACCGGGGTTCGGGAATGAGCAGTTCTTC. Its protein product is CASSFEQPGFGNEQFF. Supplemented by reference TRBV5-1 and TRBJ2-1, the full variable domain reads KAGVTQTPRYLIKTRGQQVTLSCSPISGHRSVSWYQQTPGQGLQFLFEYFSETQRNKGNFPGRFSGRQFSNSRSEMNVSTLELGDSALYLCASSFEQPGFGNEQFFGPGTRLTVL.

V gene TRBV15 combines with J gene TRBJ2-1; D gene ambiguous. This CDR3 is 12 amino acids long. Trimming stripped 1 base from V and 4 bases from J, with 2 bases between. The germline CDR1 and CDR2 sequences are LNHNV and YYDKDF (reference sequence). CDR3 loop: CATSRGYNEQFF. The CDR3, as DNA: TGTGCCACCAGCAGAGGTTACAATGAGCAGTTCTTC.

The V and J genes are TRBV19 and TRBJ2-1; no definite D call. This CDR3 has 13 amino acids. Trimming pared 5 bases from V and 4 bases from J, leaving 9 bases between. Germline lookup yields CDR1 LNHDA and CDR2 SQIVND (reference sequence). The chain's CDR3 is CASSPPAYNEQFF. In DNA form, the CDR3 reads TGTGCCAGTAGTCCTCCGGCTTACAATGAGCAGTTCTTC.

The CDR3 spells CASTPIQGDSNQPQHF. DNA for the CDR3: TGCGCCAGCACCCCAATCCAGGGGGACAGTAATCAGCCCCAGCATTTT. V is TRBV4-1 and J is TRBJ1-5, with 7 bases matching TRBD1. The CDR3 is made up of 16 amino acids. CDR1 MGHRA and CDR2 YSYEKL come from the germline V gene. After removal of 7 bases from V and 4 bases from J, the junction contained 13 bases not matched to a gene.

V and J are TRBV9 and TRBJ2-2; tentative D call: TRBD1 (6 bases). The CDR3 has 15 amino acids. Germline loops: CDR1 SGDLS, CDR2 YYNGEE. V shed 6 bases and J shed 3 bases, with 15 bases lying between them. CDR3 loop: CASNWGQGYTGELFF. The DNA for the CDR3 is TGTGCCAGCAATTGGGGGCAGGGCTACACCGGGGAGCTGTTTTTT.

The chain combines TRBV5-1 with TRBJ1-6; 9 bases are a match to TRBD1. The CDR3 extends over 15 amino acids. CDR1 and CDR2 (germline): SGHRS, YFSETQ. V shed 3 bases, J shed 4 bases, and the junction held 2 bases outside the gene matches. The CDR3 DNA sequence: TGCGCCAGCAGCTCTGGGACAGGGTATAATTCACCCCTCCACTTT. It specifies CASSSGTGYNSPLHF.

This chain uses TRBV29-1 with TRBJ1-2; D is uncertain. Trimming shortened V by 6 bases and J by 6 bases, and 17 bases separated the two germline ends. There are 13 residues in the CDR3. Germline V gene sequence: CDR1 SQVTM, CDR2 ANQGSEA. The CDR3 loop reads CSVHIVLGNGYTF. CDR3 DNA: TGCAGCGTCCACATAGTTCTTGGTAATGGCTACACCTTC.

The genes are TRBV5-4 and TRBJ1-1; D call uncertain. This CDR3 has 15 amino acids. The germline V gene encodes CDR1 SGHNT and CDR2 YYREEE (reference sequence). V was clipped by 2 bases and J by 1 base, with 12 bases between them. CDR3 sequence: CASSFYQVGNTEAFF. The CDR3 DNA follows: TGTGCCAGCAGCTTCTATCAGGTCGGGAACACTGAAGCTTTCTTT.

The chain couples TRBV7-9 to TRBJ1-5, with D hard to call. The germline gives CDR1 SEHNR, CDR2 FQNEAQ (reference sequence). V gave up 0 bases and J gave up 1 base, with 4 bases separating them. This CDR3 is 14 amino acids long. CDR3 DNA: TGTGCCAGCAGCTTAGCAGGAAGCAATCAGCCCCAGCATTTT. Encoded protein: CASSLAGSNQPQHF.

The chain links TRBV2 to TRBJ1-1; D ambiguous. In germline, CDR1 is SNHLY, CDR2 FYNNEI. This CDR3 is 15 amino acids long. The V end was cut by 1 base, the J end by 0 bases, with 9 bases between. The CDR3 DNA sequence: TGTGCCAGCAGTGAAGAGAGACGGATGAACACTGAAGCTTTCTTT. This encodes CASSEERRMNTEAFF.

This chain connects TRBV6-5 to TRBJ2-7; D gene uncertain. V was cut by 0 bases and J by 13 bases, with 10 bases left in between. The CDR3 length is 11 residues. Germline loops: CDR1 MNHEY, CDR2 SVGAGI. CDR3 nucleotides: TGTGCCAGCAGTTACTCGGAAGGGCAATACTTC. Its translation: CASSYSEGQYF.

V usage is TRBV19 and J usage is TRBJ1-4; D ambiguous. With 2 bases removed from V and 8 bases from J, the gap between germline ends came to 12 bases. Per the germline V gene, CDR1 is LNHDA and CDR2 is SQIVND (reference sequence). CDR3 length: 14 amino acids. This chain's CDR3 is CASSIMVTQEKLFF. For the CDR3, the DNA is TGTGCCAGTAGTATAATGGTAACACAAGAAAAACTGTTTTTT. The full variable domain, with the rest looked up from reference TRBV19 and TRBJ1-4, is DGGITQSPKYLFRKEGQNVTLSCEQNLNHDAMYWYRQDPGQGLRLIYYSQIVNDFQKGDIAEGYSVSREKKESFPLTVTSAQKNPTAFYLCASSIMVTQEKLFFGSGTQLSVL.

The V and J genes are TRBV18 and TRBJ1-4, with D perhaps TRBD1 (5 bases). Trimming pared 6 bases from V and 2 bases from J, leaving 10 bases between. The V gene's germline CDR1 is KGHSH and CDR2 LQKENI. This CDR3 is built from 14 residues. The CDR3 DNA reads TGTGCCAGCTCGTTGACAGACACTAATGAAAAACTGTTTTTT. The encoded protein is CASSLTDTNEKLFF.

This clone was detected only once. This chain connects TRBV5-1 to TRBJ2-5; 10 bases are a match to TRBD1. After removal of 0 bases from V and 4 bases from J, the junction contained 3 bases not matched to a gene. Germline CDR1 SGHRS, CDR2 YFSETQ. This CDR3 has 15 amino acids. The CDR3 DNA reads as TGCGCCAGCAGCTTGGAGGACAGGGGGGTAGAGACCCAGTACTTC. It translates to CASSLEDRGVETQYF.

The gene calls are TRBV5-1 and TRBJ1-4, with D possibly matching TRBD1 (5 bases). This CDR3 contains 14 residues. Trimming removed 0 bases at V and 7 bases at J, with 10 bases between. Germline V CDR1 and CDR2: SGHRS, YFSETQ. The CDR3 reads CASSLGQGTEKLFF. Written as DNA, the CDR3 is TGCGCCAGCAGCTTGGGCCAGGGCACTGAAAAACTGTTTTTT. The whole variable domain, filled in from reference TRBV5-1 and TRBJ1-4, reads KAGVTQTPRYLIKTRGQQVTLSCSPISGHRSVSWYQQTPGQGLQFLFEYFSETQRNKGNFPGRFSGRQFSNSRSEMNVSTLELGDSALYLCASSLGQGTEKLFFGSGTQLSVL.

The chain joins TRBV11-2 to TRBJ1-1, with 9 positions matching TRBD1. CDR3 length equals 16 residues. With V trimmed by 4 bases and J by 0 bases, 6 bases remained unmatched. CDR1 is SGHAT, CDR2 FQNNGV, per germline. The CDR3 spells CASSYPQGAVNTEAFF. The CDR3 DNA sequence: TGTGCCAGCAGCTACCCACAGGGGGCGGTGAACACTGAAGCTTTCTTT.

The rearrangement uses TRBV7-8 and TRBJ2-5; 10 nucleotides agree with TRBD2. The germline gives CDR1 SGHVS, CDR2 FQNEAQ. The J segment lost 5 bases and the V segment lost 1 base, leaving 13 bases of the junction unmatched. The CDR3 consists of 18 residues. CDR3 residues: CASSLGIGSGGLGETQYF. The CDR3, as DNA: TGTGCCAGCAGCTTAGGAATCGGTAGCGGGGGGCTAGGGGAGACCCAGTACTTC.

The genes are TRBV11-2 and TRBJ2-7; D gene ambiguous. The germline CDR1 and CDR2 sequences are SGHAT and FQNNGV. Trimming stripped 6 bases from V and 5 bases from J, with 14 bases between. The CDR3 contains 13 residues. CDR3 region: CASRFAGNNEQYV. In DNA, the CDR3 is TGTGCCAGCAGATTTGCAGGTAATAACGAGCAGTACGTC.

The CDR3, as DNA: TGTGCCTACCAGCAGAATAGCCCGGACACTGAAGCTTTCTTT. Encoded protein: CAYQQNSPDTEAFF. The chain recombines TRBV30 with TRBJ1-1; no definite D call. Germline loops: CDR1 GTSNPN, CDR2 SVGIG (reference sequence). The CDR3 totals 14 residues. Trimming left V 7 bases short and J 3 bases short, with 18 bases between.

This clone was seen more than once but under ten times. V usage is TRBV10-3 and J usage is TRBJ1-3; D unresolved. Germline V gene data show CDR1 as ENHRY and CDR2 as SYGVKD. V lost 3 bases to trimming and J lost 0 bases, with 9 bases between them. The CDR3 length is 15 residues. CDR3 nucleotide sequence: TGTGCCATCAGTGAAGGGTCCGTCTCTGGAAACACCATATATTTT. Translated: CAISEGSVSGNTIYF.

The V and J genes are TRBV27 and TRBJ1-2; D gene ambiguous. CDR1 and CDR2 from the germline V gene are MNHEY and SMNVEV (reference sequence). V lost 6 bases to trimming and J lost 5 bases, with 13 bases between them. The CDR3 has 13 amino acids. The CDR3 DNA reads TGTGCCAGCAGGATGGCAGGTCGTTATGGCTACACCTTC. Amino acid sequence: CASRMAGRYGYTF.

The V and J genes are TRBV10-3 and TRBJ1-2; 9 bases map to TRBD1. Germline-derived CDR1 and CDR2 are ENHRY and SYGVKD. CDR3 size: 13 residues. V shed 9 bases and J 8 bases; nucleotides not matched to a gene: 10. The CDR3, as DNA: TGTGCCATTCGGACAGGGGAGATGAGCGGCTACACCTTC. Residues: CAIRTGEMSGYTF.

The chain links TRBV7-9 to TRBJ1-1, with D unresolved. The CDR3 is made up of 16 amino acids. V was clipped by 4 bases and J by 0 bases, with 15 bases between them. CDR1 and CDR2 from the germline V gene are SEHNR and FQNEAQ (reference sequence). The CDR3 here is CASSSYDFGMNTEAFF. The CDR3 nucleotides read TGTGCCAGCAGCTCATACGACTTTGGTATGAACACTGAAGCTTTCTTT.

This chain joins TRBV27 and TRBJ2-7; 9 positions agree with TRBD2. Losses at the gene ends were 1 base for V and 0 bases for J; bases not matched to a gene: 7. CDR1 and CDR2 (germline): MNHEY, SMNVEV (reference sequence). This CDR3 comprises 17 residues. This chain's CDR3 is CASSLYPSGEFSYEQYF. The DNA of the CDR3 is TGTGCCAGCAGTTTATATCCTAGCGGGGAATTCTCCTACGAGCAGTACTTC.